This T cell receptor (beta chain) is from a study of CD8+ T cells in alopecia areata. RNA extraction and reverse transcription yielded cDNA as sequencing template. This table comes from immunoSEQ multiplex PCR, and its TCRdb copy is limited to in-frame clones, with some not included. The sample shows around 300,000 clones, around three fifths of them seen only once. A word on this clone: The target antigen is unknown.

CDR3 size: 14 residues. Deletions cut 2 bases from V and 0 bases from J, with 8 bases between. CDR1 GTSNPN and CDR2 SVGIG come from the germline V gene (reference sequence). Treatment reported: oral pan-JAK inhibitor, 5-10 mg twice daily. Broader study findings: Sequencing of scalp samples also includes resident alphabeta T cells from normal skin. Uncertainty about whether baseline CD8+ expansion is linked to response remains, with one nonresponder.

The TCR comes from a human donor with alopecia areata. The material was CD4+ T cells sorted from blood, obtained around week 53, from a patient treated with tofacitinib. The chain couples TRBV30 to TRBJ1-3; D is uncertain. The CDR3 nucleotides read TGTGCCTGGAGTACGAAAGGCTCTGGAAACACCATATATTTT. Protein: CAWSTKGSGNTIYF. The full variable domain, completed using reference TRBV30 and TRBJ1-3, is SQTIHQWPATLVQPVGSPLSLECTVEGTSNPNLYWYRQAAGRGLQLLFYSVGIGQISSEVPQNLSASRPQDRQFILSSKKLLLSDSGFYLCAWSTKGSGNTIYFGEGSWLTVV.